The rows below give T cell receptor beta chains drawn from one sample of a study of blood T cell repertoires in COVID-19. Clones were read by immunoSEQ multiplex PCR, and TCRdb kept only the in-frame ones, dropping some. This repertoire shows tens of thousands of clones, around 82% found once; its top ten account for roughly 6.7%. The specimen was peripheral blood. Receptors originate from a human donor in a cohort sampled during active COVID-19. Each CDR3 is given with its conserved first and last residue. The order of the fields is CDR3 protein, CDR3 DNA, V gene, clone size, D gene, J gene. A D gene is named only where the DNA matches it firmly. Clone size is stated in some rows and not others, as once, few, many or a class when expanded.

CDR3: CASSFAQGIYEQYF
DNA: TGTGCCAGCAGCTTCGCACAGGGTATTTACGAGCAGTACTTC
V: TRBV5-5
size: NA
D: NA
J: TRBJ2-7

CDR3: CASSQRQGHNSPLHF
DNA: TGTGCCAGCAGTCAGCGACAGGGTCATAATTCACCCCTCCACTTT
V: TRBV6-5
size: few
D: TRBD1
J: TRBJ1-6

CDR3: CASSYDRASGGYTF
DNA: TGTGCCAGCAGTTACGACAGGGCCTCGGGAGGCTACACCTTC
V: TRBV6-5
size: NA
D: TRBD1
J: TRBJ1-2

CDR3: CASSATGKGYTF
DNA: TGCGCCAGCAGCGCGACAGGGAAAGGCTACACCTTC
V: TRBV10-2
size: NA
D: TRBD1
J: TRBJ1-2

CDR3: CASSHLLHGYTF
DNA: TGTGCCAGCAGCCACCTACTCCATGGCTACACCTTC
V: TRBV3-1/TRBV3-2
size: NA
D: NA
J: TRBJ1-2

CDR3: CASTQQGSNYGYTF
DNA: TGTGCCAGCACTCAACAGGGTTCAAACTATGGCTACACCTTC
V: TRBV9
size: NA
D: NA
J: TRBJ1-2

CDR3: CASLRTGAMNTEAFF
DNA: TGTGCCAGCCTGCGGACAGGAGCTATGAACACTGAAGCTTTCTTT
V: TRBV5-4
size: NA
D: TRBD1
J: TRBJ1-1

CDR3: CASSQDLTSGRPNQETQYF
DNA: TGTGCCAGCAGCCAAGATTTAACTAGCGGGAGGCCCAACCAAGAGACCCAGTACTTC
V: TRBV4-2
size: NA
D: TRBD2
J: TRBJ2-5

CDR3: CASSPLGGTPLHF
DNA: TGTGCCAGCAGCCCTCTGGGGGGGACACCCCTCCACTTT
V: TRBV7-9
size: NA
D: NA
J: TRBJ1-6

CDR3: CARTRQETQYF
DNA: TGTGCCAGGACTAGACAAGAGACCCAGTACTTC
V: TRBV2
size: NA
D: NA
J: TRBJ2-5

CDR3: CASSTGGDTDTQYF
DNA: TGCGCCAGCAGCACCGGGGGGGACACAGATACGCAGTATTTT
V: TRBV5-1
size: NA
D: TRBD2
J: TRBJ2-3

CDR3: CASSSADRARSTEAFF
DNA: TGTGCCAGCAGCTCCGCCGACAGGGCCCGGAGCACTGAAGCTTTCTTT
V: TRBV7-9
size: NA
D: TRBD1
J: TRBJ1-1

CDR3: CASAAERGGYTF
DNA: TGTGCCAGCGCCGCGGAAAGAGGTGGCTACACCTTC
V: TRBV2
size: NA
D: NA
J: TRBJ1-2

CDR3: CASSYRIGGEQYF
DNA: TGTGCCAGCAGTTACCGAATTGGGGGGGAGCAGTACTTC
V: TRBV6-5
size: NA
D: NA
J: TRBJ2-7

CDR3: CASRLTGSNSNEQFF
DNA: TGTGCCAGTAGGCTTACGGGGTCGAATTCAAATGAGCAGTTCTTC
V: TRBV19
size: NA
D: NA
J: TRBJ2-1

CDR3: CASSQDGRASGNTIYF
DNA: TGCGCCAGCAGCCAAGATGGCAGGGCCTCTGGAAACACCATATATTTT
V: TRBV4-1
size: few
D: NA
J: TRBJ1-3

CDR3: CAWSVWRGNYGYTF
DNA: TGTGCCTGGAGTGTATGGAGAGGAAACTATGGCTACACCTTC
V: TRBV30
size: NA
D: NA
J: TRBJ1-2

CDR3: CASSLLFGQGAHEQYF
DNA: TGTGCCAGCAGCCTCCTTTTCGGGCAGGGGGCCCACGAGCAGTACTTC
V: TRBV7-2
size: few
D: TRBD1
J: TRBJ2-7

CDR3: CASSLGSGGVQTEQFF
DNA: TGTGCCAGCAGCTTAGGTAGCGGGGGGGTACAAACTGAGCAGTTCTTC
V: TRBV5-8
size: once
D: TRBD2
J: TRBJ2-1

CDR3: CASSYLGDKNIQYF
DNA: TGTGCCAGCAGTTACCTCGGGGACAAAAACATTCAGTACTTC
V: TRBV6-6
size: NA
D: NA
J: TRBJ2-4

CDR3: CASSQDRGFWGSGTEAFF
DNA: TGTGCCAGCAGCCAAGATAGGGGGTTTTGGGGTAGTGGCACTGAAGCTTTCTTT
V: TRBV14
size: NA
D: NA
J: TRBJ1-1

CDR3: CASSLRTSGSETQYF
DNA: TGTGCCAGCAGTCTCCGGACTAGCGGAAGCGAGACCCAGTACTTC
V: TRBV2
size: NA
D: TRBD2
J: TRBJ2-5

CDR3: CASSQDLRTRYNEQFF
DNA: TGCGCCAGCAGCCAAGATCTAAGGACAAGGTACAATGAGCAGTTCTTC
V: TRBV4-1
size: NA
D: NA
J: TRBJ2-1

CDR3: CASTVGQGRETQYF
DNA: TGCGCCAGCACCGTCGGACAGGGTAGGGAGACCCAGTACTTC
V: TRBV5-1
size: NA
D: TRBD1
J: TRBJ2-5

CDR3: CASSPRRAGEATGELFF
DNA: TGTGCCAGCAGCCCCCGCCGGGCGGGAGAAGCTACCGGGGAGCTGTTTTTT
V: TRBV7-9
size: NA
D: TRBD2
J: TRBJ2-2

CDR3: CASGQGNSGANVLTF
DNA: TGCGCCAGCGGACAGGGAAACTCTGGGGCCAACGTCCTGACTTTC
V: TRBV10-2
size: NA
D: TRBD1
J: TRBJ2-6

CDR3: CASSEYLGRWENEQYF
DNA: TGTGCCAGCAGTGAATATCTGGGGAGGTGGGAAAACGAGCAGTACTTC
V: TRBV6-1
size: once
D: NA
J: TRBJ2-7

CDR3: CASSQVVQAHIPF
DNA: TGCGCCAGCAGCCAAGTCGTCCAGGCCCACATCCCTTTT
V: TRBV4-1
size: once
D: NA
J: TRBJ2-3

CDR3: CASSSDREYEQYF
DNA: TGTGCCAGCAGCTCTGACAGGGAGTACGAGCAGTACTTC
V: TRBV12-3/TRBV12-4
size: NA
D: TRBD1
J: TRBJ2-7

CDR3: CASSIHYRGTGGLQREYNEQFF
DNA: TGTGCCAGTAGTATACATTACCGGGGGACAGGGGGCCTTCAACGGGAGTACAATGAGCAGTTCTTC
V: TRBV19
size: NA
D: TRBD1
J: TRBJ2-1

CDR3: CASSSPRWTGRGNTEAFF
DNA: TGTGCCAGCAGCTCGCCCCGATGGACAGGGAGGGGGAACACTGAAGCTTTCTTT
V: TRBV5-5
size: NA
D: TRBD1
J: TRBJ1-1

CDR3: CASNPQGHRPNEKLFF
DNA: TGTGCCAGTAACCCACAGGGACATAGGCCTAATGAAAAACTGTTTTTT
V: TRBV19
size: NA
D: NA
J: TRBJ1-4

CDR3: CASSPWGGSSNQPQHF
DNA: TGTGCCAGCAGCCCCTGGGGGGGTTCGAGCAATCAGCCCCAGCATTTT
V: TRBV5-8
size: NA
D: NA
J: TRBJ1-5

CDR3: CASKRRGGTIQETQYF
DNA: TGTGCCAGCAAAAGGCGGGGGGGGACAATACAAGAGACCCAGTACTTC
V: TRBV2
size: NA
D: TRBD2
J: TRBJ2-5

CDR3: CASSHSRGVSYNEQFF
DNA: TGTGCCAGCAGCCATTCTCGGGGGGTCTCCTACAATGAGCAGTTCTTC
V: TRBV3-1/TRBV3-2
size: NA
D: TRBD2
J: TRBJ2-1

CDR3: CASTPGVRAYGYTF
DNA: TGTGCCAGCACCCCAGGGGTCAGGGCCTATGGCTACACCTTC
V: TRBV6-5
size: NA
D: NA
J: TRBJ1-2

CDR3: CATSREKAGTAYEQYF
DNA: TGTGCCACCAGCAGAGAAAAGGCCGGGACAGCCTACGAGCAGTACTTC
V: TRBV15
size: once
D: TRBD1
J: TRBJ2-7

CDR3: CASSPSDREAFF
DNA: TGTGCCAGCAGCCCCTCGGACAGGGAAGCTTTCTTT
V: TRBV3-1/TRBV3-2
size: NA
D: TRBD1
J: TRBJ1-1

CDR3: CASSQDGTGKPYGYTF
DNA: TGTGCCAGCAGCCAAGATGGAACAGGGAAACCATATGGCTACACCTTC
V: TRBV3-1/TRBV3-2
size: NA
D: NA
J: TRBJ1-2

CDR3: CASSALLAGAPTKNIQYF
DNA: TGTGCCAGCAGCGCCTTACTAGCGGGGGCCCCTACCAAAAACATTCAGTACTTC
V: TRBV13
size: NA
D: TRBD2
J: TRBJ2-4

CDR3: CASSPTSGGAGELFF
DNA: TGTGCCAGTAGTCCGACTAGCGGGGGGGCCGGGGAGCTGTTTTTT
V: TRBV19
size: once
D: TRBD2
J: TRBJ2-2